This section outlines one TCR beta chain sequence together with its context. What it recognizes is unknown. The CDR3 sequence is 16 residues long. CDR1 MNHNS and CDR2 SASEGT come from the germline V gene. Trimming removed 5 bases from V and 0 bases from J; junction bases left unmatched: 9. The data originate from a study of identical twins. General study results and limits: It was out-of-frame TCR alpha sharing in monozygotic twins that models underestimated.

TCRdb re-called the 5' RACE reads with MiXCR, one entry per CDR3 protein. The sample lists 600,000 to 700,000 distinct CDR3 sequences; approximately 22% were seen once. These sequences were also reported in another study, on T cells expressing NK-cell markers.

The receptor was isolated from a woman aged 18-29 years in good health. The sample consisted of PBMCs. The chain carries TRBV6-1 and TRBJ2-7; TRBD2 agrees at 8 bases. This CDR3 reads CASSPLGGGFSYEQYF. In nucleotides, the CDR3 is TGTGCCAGCAGTCCCCTCGGGGGGGGGTTCTCCTACGAGCAGTACTTC.